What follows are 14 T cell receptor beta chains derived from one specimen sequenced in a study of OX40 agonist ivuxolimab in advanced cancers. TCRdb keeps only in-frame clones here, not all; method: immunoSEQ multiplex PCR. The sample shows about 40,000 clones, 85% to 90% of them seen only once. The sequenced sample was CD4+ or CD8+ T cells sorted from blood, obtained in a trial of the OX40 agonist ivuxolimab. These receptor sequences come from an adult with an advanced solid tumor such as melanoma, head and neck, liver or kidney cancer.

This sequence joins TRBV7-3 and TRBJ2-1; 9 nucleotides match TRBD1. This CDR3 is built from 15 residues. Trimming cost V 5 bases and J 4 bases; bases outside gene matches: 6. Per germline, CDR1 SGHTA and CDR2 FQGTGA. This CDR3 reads CASSPGTGPYNEQFF. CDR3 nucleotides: TGTGCCAGCAGCCCCGGGACAGGGCCATACAATGAGCAGTTCTTC.

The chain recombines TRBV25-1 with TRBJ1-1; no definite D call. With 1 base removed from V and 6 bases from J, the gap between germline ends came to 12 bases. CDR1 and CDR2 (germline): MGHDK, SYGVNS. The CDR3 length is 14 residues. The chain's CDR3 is CASSESGSIPEAFF. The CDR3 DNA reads TGTGCCAGCAGTGAATCGGGGTCTATTCCTGAAGCTTTCTTT.

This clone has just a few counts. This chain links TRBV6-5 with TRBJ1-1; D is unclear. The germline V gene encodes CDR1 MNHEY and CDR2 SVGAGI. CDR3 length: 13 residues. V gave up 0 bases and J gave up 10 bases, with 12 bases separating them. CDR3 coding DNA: TGTGCCAGCAGTTACTCAGGTCCCGCCGGAGCTTTCTTT. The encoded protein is CASSYSGPAGAFF.

For the CDR3, the DNA is TGTGCCAGCAGCCGACTAGCGGGGGCTCCCACAGATACGCAGTATTTT. Protein sequence: CASSRLAGAPTDTQYF. This chain links TRBV9 with TRBJ2-3, with 12 nucleotides matching TRBD2. V lost 4 bases and J lost 2; bases outside the gene matches: 5. Looked up from germline, CDR1 is SGDLS and CDR2 is YYNGEE. The CDR3 contains 16 residues.

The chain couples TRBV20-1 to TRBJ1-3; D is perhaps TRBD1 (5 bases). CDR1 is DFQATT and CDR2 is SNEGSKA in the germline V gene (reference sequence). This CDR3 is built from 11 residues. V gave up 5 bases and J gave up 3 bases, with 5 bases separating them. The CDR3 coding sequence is TGCAGTGCTCAGGGTGGAAACACCATATATTTT. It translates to CSAQGGNTIYF.

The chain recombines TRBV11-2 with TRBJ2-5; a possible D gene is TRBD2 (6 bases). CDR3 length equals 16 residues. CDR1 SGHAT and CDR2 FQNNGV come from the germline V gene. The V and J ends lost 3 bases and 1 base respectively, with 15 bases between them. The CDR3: CASSLRGGVSQETQYF. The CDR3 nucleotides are TGTGCCAGCAGCTTGAGAGGCGGGGTCTCCCAAGAGACCCAGTACTTC.

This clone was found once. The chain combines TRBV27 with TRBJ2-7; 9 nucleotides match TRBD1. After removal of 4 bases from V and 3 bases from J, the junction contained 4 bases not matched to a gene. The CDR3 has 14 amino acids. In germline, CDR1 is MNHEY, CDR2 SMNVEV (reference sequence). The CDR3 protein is CASSSSTGGYEQYF. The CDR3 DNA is TGTGCCAGCAGTTCCTCGACAGGGGGCTACGAGCAGTACTTC.

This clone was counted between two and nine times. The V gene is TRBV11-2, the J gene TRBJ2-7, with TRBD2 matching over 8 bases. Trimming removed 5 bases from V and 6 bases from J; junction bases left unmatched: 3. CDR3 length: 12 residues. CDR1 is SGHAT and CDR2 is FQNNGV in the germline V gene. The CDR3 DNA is TGTGCCAGCAGCCGGGAGGGCGGCGAGCAGTACTTC. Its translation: CASSREGGEQYF.

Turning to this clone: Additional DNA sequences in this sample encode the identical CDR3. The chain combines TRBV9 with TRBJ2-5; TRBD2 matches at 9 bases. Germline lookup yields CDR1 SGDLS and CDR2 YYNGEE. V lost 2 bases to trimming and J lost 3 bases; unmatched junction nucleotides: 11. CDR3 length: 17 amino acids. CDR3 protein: CASSVGGGVAGEETQYF. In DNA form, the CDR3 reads TGTGCCAGCAGCGTCGGGGGGGGAGTAGCGGGGGAAGAGACCCAGTACTTC. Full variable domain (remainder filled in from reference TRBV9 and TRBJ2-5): DSGVTQTPKHLITATGQRVTLRCSPRSGDLSVYWYQQSLDQGLQFLIQYYNGEERAKGNILERFSAQQFPDLHSELNLSSLELGDSALYFCASSVGGGVAGEETQYFGPGTRLLVL.

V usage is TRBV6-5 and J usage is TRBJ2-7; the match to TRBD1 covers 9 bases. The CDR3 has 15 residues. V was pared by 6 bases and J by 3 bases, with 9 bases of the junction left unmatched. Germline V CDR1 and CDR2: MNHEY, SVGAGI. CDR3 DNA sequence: TGTGCCAGCAGCCGCGCCCGACAGGGGGGCTACGAGCAGTACTTC. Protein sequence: CASSRARQGGYEQYF.

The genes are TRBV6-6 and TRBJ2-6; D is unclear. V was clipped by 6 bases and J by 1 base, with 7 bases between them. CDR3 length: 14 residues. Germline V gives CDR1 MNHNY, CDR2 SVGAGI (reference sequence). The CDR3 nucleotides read TGTGCCAGCAGCCCCACGTCTGGGGCCAACGTCCTGACTTTC. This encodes CASSPTSGANVLTF.

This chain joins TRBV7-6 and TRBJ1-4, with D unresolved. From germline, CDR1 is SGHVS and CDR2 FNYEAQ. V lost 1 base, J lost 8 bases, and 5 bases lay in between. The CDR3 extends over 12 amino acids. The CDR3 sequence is CASSLGAEKLFF. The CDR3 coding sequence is TGTGCCAGCAGCTTAGGGGCCGAAAAACTGTTTTTT. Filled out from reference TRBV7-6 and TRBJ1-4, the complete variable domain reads GAGVSQSPRYKVTKRGQDVALRCDPISGHVSLYWYRQALGQGPEFLTYFNYEAQQDKSGLPNDRFSAERPEGSISTLTIQRTEQRDSAMYRCASSLGAEKLFFGSGTQLSVL.

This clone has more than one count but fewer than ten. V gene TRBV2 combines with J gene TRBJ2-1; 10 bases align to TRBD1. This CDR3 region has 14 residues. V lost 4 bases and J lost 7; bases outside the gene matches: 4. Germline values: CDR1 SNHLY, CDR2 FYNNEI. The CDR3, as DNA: TGTGCCAGCAGTGTCGACAGGGGGCCAAATGAGCAGTTCTTC. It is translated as CASSVDRGPNEQFF.

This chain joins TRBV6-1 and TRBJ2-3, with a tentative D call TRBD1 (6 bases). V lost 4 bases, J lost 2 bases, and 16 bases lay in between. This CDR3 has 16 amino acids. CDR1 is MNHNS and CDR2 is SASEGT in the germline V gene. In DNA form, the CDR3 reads TGTGCCAGCAGTGGCCTGGGGGACACCCCCACAGATACGCAGTATTTT. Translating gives CASSGLGDTPTDTQYF.